This is a list of T cell receptor beta chains from one sample in a study of breast tumors, draining lymph nodes, adjacent tissues. TCRdb passed the multiplex PCR reads through MiXCR, listing each CDR3 protein once. The sample contains some 25,000 distinct CDR3 sequences, 68% of which appear only once. The sequenced material came from tumor-adjacent breast tissue. The origin of the receptors is a female donor with breast cancer. Some clones in this sample may be carry-over from other donors' samples. The CDR3 runs from the conserved cysteine through the conserved F or W. D genes are given only for firm matches. Expanded clones are given a class, and other clones once, few, many or no size at all.

CDR3aa,v_gene,abundance,d_gene
CASSDRGLSSNQPQHF,TRBV19,.,.
CASRRTSGSYEQYF,TRBV27,.,TRBD2
CASSPGTSQGEQYF,TRBV19,once,.
CASNLARGEPKSSYNEQFF,TRBV7-9,.,TRBD2
CSATAGTGIGNTIYF,TRBV20-1,once,TRBD1
CASSFNGNEQFF,TRBV11-2,.,.
CASRPGRTEKLFF,TRBV6-6,many,.
CAIKPDSSTDTQYF,TRBV10-3,medium-sized,.
CATSETTGGLNGYTF,TRBV24-1,medium-sized,TRBD1
CSAREQLAGNEQFF,TRBV20-1,few,TRBD2
CSVKTGTYNEQFF,TRBV29-1,.,TRBD1
CASTVSGSWYEQYF,TRBV5-4,.,TRBD2
CASTAGGPVSDTQYF,TRBV27,.,TRBD2
CATSTGTGGSGNTIYF,TRBV15,.,TRBD1
CASSRRDGSLHEQSF,TRBV18,.,.
CASSLLAGFYNEQFF,TRBV27,few,TRBD2
CASSLRDFPYEQYF,TRBV7-2,medium-sized,.
CSAKGLADDYEQYF,TRBV20-1,once,TRBD2
CSARSPRGYFNTEAFF,TRBV20-1,.,.
CASTATGVFYGYTF,TRBV6-1,large,.
CASRLAGVALGETQYF,TRBV6-1,many,TRBD2
CSARDMPDGYTF,TRBV20-1,.,.
CASSLGQGSEKLFF,TRBV5-1,few,TRBD1
CASTPGQGDYGQYF,TRBV2,once,TRBD1
CASSFGSSNEQFF,TRBV7-8,once,.
CASKPNPGQGYYGYTF,TRBV6-5,few,TRBD1
CASIQNRRGGVADQPQHF,TRBV19,medium-sized,.
CASSLVGLAGTIYEQYF,TRBV7-8,few,TRBD2
CASMASGALTYEQYF,TRBV2,.,TRBD2
CASSMGTPARGEQYF,TRBV19,medium-sized,.